Listed below are T cell receptor beta chains from one sample, sequenced in a study of blood T cells in healthy people across ages. TCRdb ran MiXCR on the 5' RACE reads and lists one entry per CDR3 protein. The table has around 2 million distinct CDR3 sequences, roughly 43% seen once. Sequencing input: blood. These receptors originate from a human donor in good health. Both conserved end residues are part of each CDR3. Rows give clone size only sometimes, using once, few, many, or a class for an expanded clone.

size: -
J: TRBJ2-4
V: TRBV7-2
CDR3: CASSFGGGENIQYF

size: few
J: -
V: TRBV20-1
CDR3: CSASRSGFSSYNEQYF

size: -
J: TRBJ1-6
V: TRBV7-2
CDR3: CASSLRGASDSPLHF

size: -
J: TRBJ2-3
V: TRBV4-1
CDR3: CASSQARSSDTQYF

size: few
J: TRBJ1-2
V: TRBV3-1
CDR3: CASSQAMGGVRYGYTF

size: -
J: TRBJ2-7
V: TRBV6-2/TRBV6-3
CDR3: CASSPRDSSQYF

size: -
J: TRBJ2-2
V: TRBV20-1
CDR3: CSARAHRVSGELFF

size: few
J: TRBJ2-6
V: TRBV5-1
CDR3: CASSLYLPGANVLTF

size: -
J: TRBJ2-1
V: TRBV6-2/TRBV6-3
CDR3: CATIEANEQFF

size: -
J: TRBJ2-1
V: TRBV4-3
CDR3: CSSSQAADRGNEQFF

size: -
J: TRBJ1-4
V: TRBV19
CDR3: CASRTLATNEKLFF

size: many
J: TRBJ1-2
V: TRBV4-3
CDR3: CASSQDVRASNYGYTF

size: -
J: TRBJ2-3
V: TRBV9
CDR3: CASSVLGGSTDTQYF

size: -
J: TRBJ1-2
V: TRBV2
CDR3: CASSYAGQAGYTF

size: -
J: TRBJ2-5
V: TRBV3-1
CDR3: CASSPSSGTSGGVETQYF

size: -
J: TRBJ1-5
V: TRBV6-1
CDR3: CASSQGWTIRGSQHF

size: -
J: TRBJ2-3
V: TRBV7-9
CDR3: CAGSPGAGARDTQYF

size: -
J: TRBJ2-7
V: TRBV10-3
CDR3: CAISEGLQQYF

size: -
J: TRBJ2-4
V: TRBV9
CDR3: CASSVGGLREQYF

size: -
J: TRBJ2-6
V: TRBV20-1
CDR3: CSARHQGTGANVLTF

size: -
J: TRBJ2-7
V: TRBV2
CDR3: CASSDPSGGAYEQYF

size: once
J: TRBJ2-3
V: TRBV6-2/TRBV6-3
CDR3: CASSYPINTQYF

size: -
J: TRBJ1-2
V: TRBV29-1
CDR3: CSVEEGVNYGYTF

size: -
J: TRBJ2-1
V: TRBV28
CDR3: CASSLGPQERCVNEQFF